This passage covers 18 T cell receptor beta chains from one sample sequenced in a study of blood T cell repertoires in COVID-19. Produced via immunoSEQ multiplex PCR; TCRdb's table is partial and in-frame only. The sample consists of 160,000 or so clones, roughly 80% of them appearing once. The sample was PBMCs or T cells enriched from blood (not recorded which). The origin of the receptors is a woman in her 40s with acute COVID-19.

This clone has a single count. The rearrangement uses TRBV6-2 or TRBV6-3 and TRBJ2-7; 12 bases map to TRBD2. The ends lost 3 bases at V and 3 bases at J; junction bases unmatched: 6. CDR1 MNHEY and CDR2 SVGEGT come from the germline V gene. The CDR3 is made up of 16 amino acids. The CDR3 DNA reads TGTGCCAGCAGTTATTCTAGCGGGAGGGCCTTCTACGAGCAGTACGTC. It yields the protein CASSYSSGRAFYEQYV.

The V call is TRBV19, the J call TRBJ2-2, with D possibly matching TRBD2 (6 bases). The CDR3 runs to 14 residues. V lost 6 bases and J 9 bases, leaving 17 bases between the germline ends. The germline gives CDR1 LNHDA, CDR2 SQIVND (reference sequence). The DNA for the CDR3 is TGTGCCAGTAGCGGACGGTCGGGGGTTCGGGAGCTGTTTTTT. Its protein product is CASSGRSGVRELFF.

The chain combines TRBV7-9 with TRBJ2-5; TRBD1 aligns across 9 bases. The CDR3 covers 14 residues. Looked up from germline, CDR1 is SEHNR and CDR2 is FQNEAQ (reference sequence). V lost 2 bases and J lost 5; bases outside the gene matches: 3. CDR3 in amino acids: CASSLTGGMETQYF. The CDR3 region has the DNA TGTGCCAGCAGCTTAACAGGGGGCATGGAGACCCAGTACTTC.

The table lists this clone with many counts. This chain uses TRBV5-4 with TRBJ2-2; D might be TRBD2 (6 bases). Trimming stripped 6 bases from V and 4 bases from J, with 13 bases between. The CDR3 has 14 amino acids. The V gene's germline CDR1 is SGHNT and CDR2 YYREEE (reference sequence). CDR3 residues: CASTDGGGTGELFF. The CDR3 nucleotides read TGTGCCAGCACCGATGGGGGAGGCACCGGGGAGCTGTTTTTT.

This sequence joins TRBV19 and TRBJ2-3, with 8 bases fitting TRBD1. This CDR3 region has 15 residues. Germline-derived CDR1 and CDR2 are LNHDA and SQIVND (reference sequence). The junction had 5 bases not matched to a gene; V was cut back by 6 bases and J by 0 bases. The CDR3 loop is CASSSDRASTDTQYF. The CDR3 DNA follows: TGTGCCAGTAGCTCGGACAGGGCTAGCACAGATACGCAGTATTTT.

V is TRBV4-1 and J is TRBJ1-2; 12 bases fit TRBD1. The CDR3 is 18 amino acids. Germline CDR1 MGHRA, CDR2 YSYEKL. Trimming cost V 1 base and J 4 bases; bases outside gene matches: 10. The chain's CDR3 is CASSQVSIGTGGVYGYTF. CDR3 coding DNA: TGCGCCAGCAGCCAAGTTAGTATCGGGACAGGGGGCGTCTATGGCTACACCTTC.

The chain links TRBV7-9 to TRBJ2-1, with D perhaps matching TRBD2 (6 bases). There are 14 residues in the CDR3. Trimming took off 5 bases at V and 9 bases at J, with 17 bases between the two ends. CDR1 is SEHNR and CDR2 is FQNEAQ in the germline V gene (reference sequence). DNA of the CDR3: TGTGCCAGCAGCCAGAGGCATGGTAGCGGTGAGCAGTTCTTC. Translating gives CASSQRHGSGEQFF.

The V and J genes are TRBV6-6 and TRBJ1-1, with TRBD1 matching 10 bases. J lost 0 bases, V lost 5 bases, and 15 bases had no gene match. Per germline, CDR1 MNHNY and CDR2 SVGAGI (reference sequence). This CDR3 contains 19 residues. CDR3 in amino acids: CASSPTIWTGGMVNTEAFF. The CDR3 nucleotides are TGTGCCAGCAGTCCCACTATCTGGACAGGGGGAATGGTGAACACTGAAGCTTTCTTT.

In regard to this clone: One junction end disagrees with the germline gene, perhaps due to a read error. J is TRBJ2-5 and V is TRBV7-7; 9 nucleotides align to TRBD2. Germline CDR1 is SSHAT and CDR2 is FNYEAQ (reference sequence). This CDR3 contains 15 residues. CDR3 protein: CASSPTTSGGETQYF. The CDR3 nucleotides read TGTGCTAGCAGCCCCACGACTAGCGGAGGGGAGACCCAGTACTTC.

This chain connects TRBV7-9 to TRBJ2-5; D is uncertain. CDR3 length: 11 amino acids. V was cut by 5 bases and J by 5 bases, with 6 bases left in between. CDR1 and CDR2 from the germline V gene are SEHNR and FQNEAQ (reference sequence). CDR3 DNA: TGTGCCAGCAGCGACGGGGAGACCCAGTACTTC. Translating it yields CASSDGETQYF. Together with reference TRBV7-9 and TRBJ2-5, the CDR3 gives the full variable domain: DTGVSQNPRHKITKRGQNVTFRCDPISEHNRLYWYRQTLGQGPEFLTYFQNEAQLEKSRLLSDRFSAERPKGSFSTLEIQRTEQGDSAMYLCASSDGETQYFGPGTRLLVL.

This clone is a singleton in its sample. The chain combines TRBV19 with TRBJ1-4, with D possibly matching TRBD1 (5 bases). There are 15 residues in the CDR3. The V and J ends lost 6 bases and 0 bases respectively, with 11 bases between them. Germline V gene data show CDR1 as LNHDA and CDR2 as SQIVND (reference sequence). CDR3 amino acids: CASRSSGATNEKLFF. The CDR3 DNA reads TGTGCCAGTAGATCGTCGGGGGCAACTAATGAAAAACTGTTTTTT.

This chain uses TRBV11-3 with TRBJ1-2, with D tentatively TRBD1 (6 bases). Germline V gives CDR1 SGHNT, CDR2 YENEEA. The CDR3 extends over 14 amino acids. Trimming left V 6 bases short and J 3 bases short, with 14 bases between. In DNA form, the CDR3 reads TGTGCCAGCAGTGGGGGGGCGAGAGACTATGGCTACACCTTC. It specifies CASSGGARDYGYTF.

The chain links TRBV7-3 to TRBJ1-1, with D possibly being TRBD1 (5 bases). The CDR3 has 17 amino acids. Germline lookup yields CDR1 SGHTA and CDR2 FQGTGA. V lost 5 bases and J 6 bases, leaving 25 bases between the germline ends. CDR3 sequence: CASSPQGPSGGVPEAFF. The CDR3 nucleotides are TGTGCCAGCAGCCCTCAGGGACCTAGCGGGGGTGTCCCTGAAGCTTTCTTT.

This clone was detected only a few times. The chain joins TRBV5-6 to TRBJ2-2; the match to TRBD1 covers 8 bases. J lost 1 base, V lost 4 bases, and 3 bases had no gene match. In germline, CDR1 is SGHDT, CDR2 YYEEEE. The CDR3 loop spans 15 amino acids. CDR3 residues: CASSPDRGNTGELFF. For the CDR3, the DNA is TGTGCCAGCAGCCCCGACAGGGGGAACACCGGGGAGCTGTTTTTT.

The rearrangement links TRBV6-6 to TRBJ1-4; 9 bases align to TRBD1. Per germline, CDR1 MNHNY and CDR2 SVGAGI (reference sequence). The CDR3 covers 16 residues. J was trimmed by 8 bases and V by 6 bases; bases with no gene match: 13. CDR3: CASRPRTGGKEEKLFF. DNA for the CDR3: TGTGCCAGCAGACCCCGAACAGGGGGCAAAGAAGAAAAACTGTTTTTT.

The V call is TRBV3-1 (or the pseudogene TRBV3-2), the J call TRBJ2-3; D not certain. The CDR3 has 12 residues. From germline, CDR1 is LGHDT and CDR2 YNNKEL (reference sequence). Trimming took 4 bases from V and 4 from J, leaving 6 bases between them. CDR3 sequence reads: CASSRLPDTQYF. The CDR3 DNA reads TGTGCCAGCAGCCGACTGCCAGATACGCAGTATTTT.

CDR3 in DNA: TGCACCAGCAGCCAAGTTAGGGCGGGAGCCTACAATGAGCAGTTCTTC. Translating gives CTSSQVRAGAYNEQFF. The chain employs TRBV1 and TRBJ2-1; TRBD2, the table's D call, was not compared with the DNA. TRBV1 is described as a pseudogene. There are 16 residues in the CDR3.

This chain uses TRBV18 with TRBJ2-1; 9 bases match TRBD2. The junction had 2 bases not matched to a gene; V was cut back by 2 bases and J by 3 bases. The CDR3 is made up of 15 amino acids. CDR1 and CDR2 (germline): KGHSH, LQKENI. CDR3 amino acids: CASSPELAGYNEQFF. CDR3 DNA: TGTGCCAGCTCACCAGAACTAGCGGGCTACAATGAGCAGTTCTTC.